This paragraph covers one T cell receptor (beta chain) sequence. These data come from a study of T-cell memory formation after mild COVID-19. TCRdb re-called the 5' RACE reads through MiXCR, storing one row per CDR3 protein. The sample has fewer than 250,000 distinct CDR3 sequences, over 9.5% seen once. V gave up 0 bases and J gave up 3 bases, with 10 bases separating them. Germline V gene sequence: CDR1 SGDLS, CDR2 YYNGEE. There are 15 residues in the CDR3. The genes are TRBV9 and TRBJ2-1; no reliable D call. Sample: PBMCs or a T cell subset sorted from them (not recorded which). The origin of this receptor is a man aged 18 to 30 who had mild COVID-19 (a few samples of this study predate the infection). Cell type and time point are not known. CDR3 amino acids: CASSVDSFDYNEQFF. In DNA form, the CDR3 reads TGTGCCAGCAGCGTAGACTCTTTTGACTACAATGAGCAGTTCTTC.